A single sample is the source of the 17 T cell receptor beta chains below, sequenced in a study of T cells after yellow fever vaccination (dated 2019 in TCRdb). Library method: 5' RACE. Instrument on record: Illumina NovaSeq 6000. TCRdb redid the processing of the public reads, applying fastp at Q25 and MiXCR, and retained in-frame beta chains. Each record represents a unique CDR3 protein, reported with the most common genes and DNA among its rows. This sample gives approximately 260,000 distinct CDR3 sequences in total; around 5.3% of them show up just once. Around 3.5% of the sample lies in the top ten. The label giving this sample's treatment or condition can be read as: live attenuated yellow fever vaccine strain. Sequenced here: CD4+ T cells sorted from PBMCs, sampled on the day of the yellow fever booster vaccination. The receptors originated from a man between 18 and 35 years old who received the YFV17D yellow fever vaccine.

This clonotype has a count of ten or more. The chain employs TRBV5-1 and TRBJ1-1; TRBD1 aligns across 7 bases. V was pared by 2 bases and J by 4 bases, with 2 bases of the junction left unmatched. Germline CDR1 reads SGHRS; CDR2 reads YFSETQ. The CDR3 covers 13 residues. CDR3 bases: TGCGCCAGCAGCTTACAGGGGTTCACTGAAGCTTTCTTT. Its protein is CASSLQGFTEAFF.

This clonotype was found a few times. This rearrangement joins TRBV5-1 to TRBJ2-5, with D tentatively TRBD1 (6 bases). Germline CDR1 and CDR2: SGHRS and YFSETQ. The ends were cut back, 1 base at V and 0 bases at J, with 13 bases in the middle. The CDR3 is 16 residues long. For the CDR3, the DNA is TGCGCCAGCAGCTTGCCCCCGAGGGGGTACCAAGAGACCCAGTACTTC. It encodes CASSLPPRGYQETQYF.

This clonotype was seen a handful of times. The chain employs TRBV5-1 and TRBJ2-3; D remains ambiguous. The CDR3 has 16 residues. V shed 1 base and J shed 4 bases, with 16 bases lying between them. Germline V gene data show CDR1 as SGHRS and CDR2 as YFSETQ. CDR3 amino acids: CASSLYAGTTSDTQYF. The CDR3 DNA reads TGCGCCAGCAGCTTGTATGCCGGCACGACCTCAGATACGCAGTATTTT. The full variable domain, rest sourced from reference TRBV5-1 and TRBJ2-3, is KAGVTQTPRYLIKTRGQQVTLSCSPISGHRSVSWYQQTPGQGLQFLFEYFSETQRNKGNFPGRFSGRQFSNSRSEMNVSTLELGDSALYLCASSLYAGTTSDTQYFGPGTRLTVL.

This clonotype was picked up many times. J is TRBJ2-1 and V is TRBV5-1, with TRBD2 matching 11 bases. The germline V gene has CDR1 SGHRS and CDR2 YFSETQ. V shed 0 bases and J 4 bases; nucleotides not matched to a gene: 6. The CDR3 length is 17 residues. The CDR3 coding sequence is TGCGCCAGCAGCTTGGCCGCGTCTAGCGGGGGGTACAATGAGCAGTTCTTC. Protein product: CASSLAASSGGYNEQFF.

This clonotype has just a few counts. For the CDR3, the DNA is TGTGCCAGCAGCTCTCAGGGGGCGCCGGGCATTCAGTACTTC. Protein: CASSSQGAPGIQYF. The genes are TRBV5-5 and TRBJ2-4, with 8 nucleotides matching TRBD1. From germline, CDR1 is SGHKS and CDR2 YYEKEE (reference sequence). The V and J ends lost 3 bases and 9 bases, in that order; junction bases with no gene match: 8. This CDR3 is 14 amino acids long.

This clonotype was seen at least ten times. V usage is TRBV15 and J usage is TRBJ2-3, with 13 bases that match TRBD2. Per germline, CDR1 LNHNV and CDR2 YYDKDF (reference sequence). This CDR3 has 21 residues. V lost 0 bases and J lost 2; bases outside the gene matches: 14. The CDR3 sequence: CATSRDIGTSGTSGATDTQYF. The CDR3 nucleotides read TGTGCCACCAGCAGAGATATCGGGACATCCGGGACTAGCGGGGCCACAGATACGCAGTATTTT.

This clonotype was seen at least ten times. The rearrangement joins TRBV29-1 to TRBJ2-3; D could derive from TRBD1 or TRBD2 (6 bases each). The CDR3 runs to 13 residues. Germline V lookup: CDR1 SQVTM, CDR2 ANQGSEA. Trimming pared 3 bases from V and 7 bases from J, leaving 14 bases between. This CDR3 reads CSVEPRGLNTQYF. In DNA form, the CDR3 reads TGCAGCGTTGAGCCCCGGGGGCTGAATACGCAGTATTTT.

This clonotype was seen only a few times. CDR3 in amino acids: CASSLAGGTRSKNSPLHF. DNA for the CDR3: TGTGCCAGCAGCTTAGCGGGCGGTACGCGATCGAAGAATTCACCCCTCCACTTT. The V gene is TRBV7-2, the J gene TRBJ1-6, with D unclear. Trimming cost V 0 bases and J 7 bases, with 19 bases left between them. Germline CDR1 reads SGHTA; CDR2 reads FQGNSA. This CDR3 comprises 18 residues.

The CDR3 is CSASLTGGLSGANVLTF. CDR3 nucleotide sequence: TGCAGTGCTAGTTTAACAGGGGGCTTGTCTGGGGCCAACGTCCTGACTTTC. The rearrangement uses TRBV20-1 and TRBJ2-6, with 9 bases matching TRBD1. This CDR3 has 17 residues. V lost 3 bases, J lost 1 base, and 7 bases stayed unmatched. Germline CDR1 DFQATT, CDR2 SNEGSKA (reference sequence).

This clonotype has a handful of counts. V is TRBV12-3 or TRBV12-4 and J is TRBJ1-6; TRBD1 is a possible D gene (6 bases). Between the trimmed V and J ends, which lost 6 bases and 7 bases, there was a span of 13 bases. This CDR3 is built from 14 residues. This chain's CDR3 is CASSPGQRNSPLHF. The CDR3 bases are TGTGCCAGCAGCCCTGGACAGCGCAATTCACCCCTCCACTTT.

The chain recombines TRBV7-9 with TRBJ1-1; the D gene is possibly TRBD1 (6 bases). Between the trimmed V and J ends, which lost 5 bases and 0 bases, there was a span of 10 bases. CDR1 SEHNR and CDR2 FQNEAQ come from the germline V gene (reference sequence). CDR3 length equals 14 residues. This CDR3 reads CASSTQGLNTEAFF. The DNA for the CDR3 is TGTGCCAGCAGCACACAGGGTCTGAACACTGAAGCTTTCTTT.

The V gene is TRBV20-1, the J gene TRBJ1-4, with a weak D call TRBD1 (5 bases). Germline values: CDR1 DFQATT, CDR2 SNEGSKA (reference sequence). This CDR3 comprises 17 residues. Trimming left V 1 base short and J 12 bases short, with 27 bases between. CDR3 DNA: TGCAGTGCTAGAGCGCCGAACCACCAGGGTAATTCGGCCCAACTGTTTTTT. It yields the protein CSARAPNHQGNSAQLFF.

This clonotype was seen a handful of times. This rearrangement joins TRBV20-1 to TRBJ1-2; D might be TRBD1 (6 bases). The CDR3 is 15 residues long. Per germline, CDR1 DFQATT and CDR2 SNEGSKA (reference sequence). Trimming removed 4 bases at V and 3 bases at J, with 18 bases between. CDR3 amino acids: CSATVSGGFDYGYTF. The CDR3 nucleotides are TGCAGTGCTACCGTTTCGGGGGGCTTCGACTATGGCTACACCTTC.

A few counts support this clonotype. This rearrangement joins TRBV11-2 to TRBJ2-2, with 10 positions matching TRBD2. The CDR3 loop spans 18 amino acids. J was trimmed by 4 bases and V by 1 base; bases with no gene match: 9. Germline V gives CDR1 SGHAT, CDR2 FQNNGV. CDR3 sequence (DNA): TGTGCCAGCAGCTTAGGGACCAGCGGGGGGGCCGGCACCGGGGAGCTGTTTTTT. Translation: CASSLGTSGGAGTGELFF.

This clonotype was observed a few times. The CDR3: CASRPLSGGAPDTQYF. The DNA for the CDR3 is TGTGCCAGCAGACCCTTGAGCGGGGGGGCCCCAGATACGCAGTATTTT. The rearrangement uses TRBV12-3 or TRBV12-4 and TRBJ2-3; 10 nucleotides align to TRBD2. This CDR3 has 16 residues. J was trimmed by 4 bases and V by 6 bases; bases with no gene match: 10.

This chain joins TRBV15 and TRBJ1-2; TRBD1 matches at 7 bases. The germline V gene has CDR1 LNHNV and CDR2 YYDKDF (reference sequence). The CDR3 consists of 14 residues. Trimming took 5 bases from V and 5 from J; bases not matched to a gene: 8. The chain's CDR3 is CATSLGDSPYGYTF. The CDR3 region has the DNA TGTGCCACCAGCCTAGGGGACAGCCCTTATGGCTACACCTTC. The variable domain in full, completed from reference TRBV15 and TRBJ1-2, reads DAMVIQNPRYQVTQFGKPVTLSCSQTLNHNVMYWYQQKSSQAPKLLFHYYDKDFNNEADTPDNFQSRRPNTSFCFLDIRSPGLGDTAMYLCATSLGDSPYGYTFGSGTRLTVV.

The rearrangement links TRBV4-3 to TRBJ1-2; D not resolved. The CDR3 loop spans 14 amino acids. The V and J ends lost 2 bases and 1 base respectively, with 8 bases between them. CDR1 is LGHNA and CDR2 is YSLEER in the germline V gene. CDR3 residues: CASSQQRSNYGYTF. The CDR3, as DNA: TGCGCCAGCAGCCAACAACGGAGTAACTATGGCTACACCTTC.